The 27 T cell receptor beta chains below come from one sample, sequenced in a study of blood T cell repertoires in COVID-19. Data came from immunoSEQ multiplex PCR; TCRdb stores just in-frame clones and leaves some out. The data hold 250,000 to 400,000 clones, with around 90% observed a single time. The sample consisted of PBMCs or T cells enriched from blood (not recorded which). The receptors originated from a man aged 60 to 75 who had recovered from COVID-19.

This clone is a singleton in its sample. CDR3 in amino acids: CASSEAPGRVANVLTF. In DNA, the CDR3 is TGTGCCAGCAGTGAAGCGCCGGGTCGTGTGGCCAACGTCCTGACTTTC. V and J are TRBV6-1 and TRBJ2-6; D is uncertain. This CDR3 is 16 amino acids long. The germline V gene encodes CDR1 MNHNS and CDR2 SASEGT. Trimming took 0 bases from V and 6 from J, leaving 12 bases between them.

J is TRBJ1-3 and V is TRBV5-6; D remains unclear. Looked up from germline, CDR1 is SGHDT and CDR2 is YYEEEE. Trimming took 5 bases from V and 0 from J, leaving 6 bases between them. CDR3 length: 13 residues. The CDR3 sequence is CASRPDSGNTIYF. In nucleotides, the CDR3 is TGTGCCAGCAGGCCAGACTCTGGAAACACCATATATTTT.

CDR3 coding DNA: TGTGCCTGGAGTGTACAGCGGGAGTTGTACGAGCAGTACTTC. This translates into CAWSVQRELYEQYF. V usage is TRBV30 and J usage is TRBJ2-7; 8 bases match TRBD2. The V and J ends lost 0 bases and 4 bases, in that order; junction bases with no gene match: 5. Germline V gives CDR1 GTSNPN, CDR2 SVGIG (reference sequence). CDR3 size: 14 residues.

This chain joins TRBV6-1 and TRBJ1-2, with D perhaps TRBD1 (6 bases). CDR1 is MNHNS, CDR2 SASEGT, per germline. V was cut by 2 bases and J by 4 bases, with 11 bases left in between. The CDR3 length is 14 residues. The chain's CDR3 is CASSEWGGAYGYTF. The CDR3 DNA follows: TGTGCCAGCAGTGAATGGGGGGGCGCCTATGGCTACACCTTC.

The chain uses TRBV7-9 and TRBJ2-7; D might be TRBD2 (6 bases). This CDR3 comprises 13 residues. V was pared by 4 bases and J by 7 bases, with 14 bases between. Looked up from germline, CDR1 is SEHNR and CDR2 is FQNEAQ (reference sequence). CDR3 protein: CASSWNTGGEQYF. The CDR3 bases are TGTGCCAGCAGCTGGAACACTGGAGGGGAGCAGTACTTC.

V and J are TRBV6-5 and TRBJ1-1; 8 bases are a match to TRBD1. This CDR3 region has 13 residues. Germline V lookup: CDR1 MNHEY, CDR2 SVGAGI. J was trimmed by 1 base and V by 8 bases; bases with no gene match: 3. The CDR3 DNA sequence: TGTGCCAGCTGGACAGGGCAGAACACTGAAGCTTTCTTT. Amino acids: CASWTGQNTEAFF.

The genes are TRBV6-7 and TRBJ2-6; 8 nucleotides match TRBD1. TRBV6-7 belongs to the ORF category, with a function that is uncertain. The CDR3 has 16 residues. The V segment lost 2 bases and the J segment 3 bases; nucleotides outside the gene matches: 3. CDR3 in DNA: TGTGCCAGCAGTTACAACGACAGGGGTGGGGCCAACGTCCTGACTTTC. The encoded protein is CASSYNDRGGANVLTF.

The gene calls are TRBV29-1 and TRBJ1-2, with TRBD1 identical over 8 bases. CDR3 size: 15 residues. V lost 4 bases to trimming and J lost 3 bases; unmatched junction nucleotides: 10. Germline-derived CDR1 and CDR2 are SQVTM and ANQGSEA. CDR3 sequence (DNA): TGCAGCGTTGGGTCTTATGACAGGGGAGACTATGGCTACACCTTC. Translating gives CSVGSYDRGDYGYTF.

The chain carries TRBV15 and TRBJ1-6; TRBD1 might be the D (5 bases). This CDR3 has 15 residues. Trimming stripped 1 base from V and 8 bases from J, with 12 bases between. Germline V gene sequence: CDR1 LNHNV, CDR2 YYDKDF (reference sequence). The CDR3 coding sequence is TGTGCCACCAGCAGAGTTCGGGACTCACATTCACCCCTCCACTTT. The encoded protein is CATSRVRDSHSPLHF.

The J gene is TRBJ2-2, the V gene TRBV15; no clear D. V gave up 3 bases and J gave up 5 bases, with 7 bases separating them. CDR1 is LNHNV, CDR2 YYDKDF, per germline (reference sequence). The length of the CDR3 is 13 residues. The CDR3 bases are TGTGCCACCAGCAGGGAGTCAACCGGGGAGCTGTTTTTT. Protein product: CATSRESTGELFF.

The gene calls are TRBV6-1 and TRBJ2-5; D unresolved. V shed 2 bases and J shed 0 bases, with 10 bases lying between them. This CDR3 has 15 amino acids. CDR1 is MNHNS, CDR2 SASEGT, per germline. The chain's CDR3 is CASSEYPVHQETQYF. CDR3 DNA sequence: TGTGCCAGCAGTGAATACCCAGTTCACCAAGAGACCCAGTACTTC.

In its sample, this clone was seen once. The CDR3 reads CAWSPEAGIGEQFF. In DNA, the CDR3 is TGTGCCTGGAGCCCAGAAGCGGGGATCGGTGAGCAGTTCTTC. This sequence joins TRBV30 and TRBJ2-1, with TRBD2 identical over 7 bases. CDR3 length: 14 amino acids. Germline CDR1 reads GTSNPN; CDR2 reads SVGIG (reference sequence). The V and J ends lost 3 bases and 9 bases, in that order; junction bases with no gene match: 11.

V and J are TRBV27 and TRBJ1-2, with a possible D match to TRBD1 (6 bases). Germline CDR1 and CDR2: MNHEY and SMNVEV (reference sequence). The length of the CDR3 is 15 residues. V was cut by 6 bases and J by 4 bases, with 18 bases left in between. The CDR3 loop reads CASSRTPLTGYGYTF. The CDR3, as DNA: TGTGCCAGCAGCCGAACCCCCCTGACAGGCTATGGCTACACCTTC.

V and J are TRBV5-1 and TRBJ2-5, with D possibly matching TRBD1 (6 bases). Germline values: CDR1 SGHRS, CDR2 YFSETQ. V lost 1 base, J lost 1 base, and 14 bases lay in between. The CDR3 has 16 residues. CDR3 coding DNA: TGCGCCAGCAGCTTGATGGGACAACAGATCCAAGAGACCCAGTACTTC. It encodes CASSLMGQQIQETQYF.

This chain joins TRBV13 and TRBJ1-1; 7 bases fit TRBD1. Looked up from germline, CDR1 is PRHDT and CDR2 is FYEKMQ (reference sequence). The CDR3 loop spans 15 amino acids. Unmatched junction bases numbered 6, after V lost 5 bases and J lost 0 bases. The CDR3 region is CASSRGGNLNTEAFF. DNA for the CDR3: TGTGCCAGCAGCAGAGGGGGCAATTTGAACACTGAAGCTTTCTTT. Full variable domain (remainder filled in from reference TRBV13 and TRBJ1-1): AAGVIQSPRHLIKEKRETATLKCYPIPRHDTVYWYQQGPGQDPQFLISFYEKMQSDKGSIPDRFSAQQFSDYHSELNMSSLELGDSALYFCASSRGGNLNTEAFFGQGTRLTVV.

The V call is TRBV2, the J call TRBJ2-1, with D possibly matching TRBD2 (6 bases). This CDR3 region has 14 residues. Germline CDR1 SNHLY, CDR2 FYNNEI. Trimming left V 6 bases short and J 6 bases short, with 15 bases between. Written as DNA, the CDR3 is TGTGCCAGCAGAGGAGGGACTGGGCTCAATGAGCAGTTCTTC. It codes for CASRGGTGLNEQFF.

The J gene is TRBJ1-2, the V gene TRBV27; a weak D match, TRBD1 (6 bases). Trimming cost V 5 bases and J 7 bases, with 17 bases left between them. Germline CDR1 MNHEY, CDR2 SMNVEV (reference sequence). The CDR3 is 14 residues long. The CDR3 nucleotides are TGTGCCAGCAGTCCGGGAGGGACACATCGTGGCTACACCTTC. Encoded protein: CASSPGGTHRGYTF.

This rearrangement joins TRBV13 to TRBJ1-3, with D unresolved. The germline V gene encodes CDR1 PRHDT and CDR2 FYEKMQ (reference sequence). The V and J ends lost 2 bases and 2 bases respectively, with 10 bases between them. CDR3 length: 15 amino acids. The CDR3 sequence is CASSLKGGTGNTIYF. CDR3 bases: TGTGCCAGCAGCTTAAAGGGAGGTACTGGAAACACCATATATTTT.

The V gene is TRBV5-4, the J gene TRBJ2-7, with a possible D match to TRBD2 (5 bases). Germline CDR1 is SGHNT and CDR2 is YYREEE (reference sequence). V gave up 4 bases and J gave up 5 bases, with 16 bases separating them. The CDR3 consists of 14 residues. The CDR3 reads CASSGERGLNEQYF. CDR3 in DNA: TGTGCCAGCAGCGGGGAGCGAGGCCTAAACGAGCAGTACTTC.

The rearrangement uses TRBV6-5 and TRBJ2-7; D may be TRBD1 (5 bases). Trimming removed 0 bases at V and 5 bases at J, with 17 bases between. The germline gives CDR1 MNHEY, CDR2 SVGAGI. CDR3 length equals 16 residues. Here the CDR3 DNA reads TGTGCCAGCAGTTACTCGAAGGGCAGGGCTCTCCACGAGCAGTACTTC. Protein sequence: CASSYSKGRALHEQYF.

The genes are TRBV21-1 and TRBJ2-1; the table's TRBD2 call for D was not verified on the DNA. TRBV21-1 constitutes a pseudogene. The CDR3 has 17 residues. The CDR3 loop reads CASSNPNRGAQLDEQFF. The DNA for the CDR3 is TGTGCCAGCAGCAACCCAAACCGGGGGGCCCAATTAGATGAGCAGTTCTTC.

The CDR3 bases are TGTGCCAGCAGCCTCCGGACAGGGGGCGTCACAGATACGCAGTATTTT. Translating it yields CASSLRTGGVTDTQYF. The rearrangement uses TRBV11-2 and TRBJ2-3; 11 bases line up with TRBD1. Germline-derived CDR1 and CDR2 are SGHAT and FQNNGV. The CDR3 contains 16 residues. With V trimmed by 5 bases and J by 2 bases, 6 bases remained unmatched. Looking up the rest from reference TRBV11-2 and TRBJ2-3 gives the full variable domain: EAGVAQSPRYKIIEKRQSVAFWCNPISGHATLYWYQQILGQGPKLLIQFQNNGVVDDSQLPKDRFSAERLKGVDSTLKIQPAKLEDSAVYLCASSLRTGGVTDTQYFGPGTRLTVL.

The V call is TRBV18, the J call TRBJ2-1, with D hard to call. In germline, CDR1 is KGHSH, CDR2 LQKENI. The CDR3 has 11 amino acids. V dropped 3 bases and J dropped 8 bases, with 5 bases sitting between them. The CDR3 is CASSPQDEQFF. CDR3 bases: TGTGCCAGCTCACCGCAGGATGAGCAGTTCTTC.

The V gene is TRBV29-1, the J gene TRBJ2-3, with TRBD2 identical over 7 bases. Germline CDR1 reads SQVTM; CDR2 reads ANQGSEA. The CDR3 has 12 amino acids. Trimming removed 6 bases from V and 6 bases from J; junction bases left unmatched: 6. In DNA form, the CDR3 reads TGCAGCGTGGGACTCGGGGGGGATACGCAGTATTTT. Translating gives CSVGLGGDTQYF.

The chain has TRBV7-9 and TRBJ2-1; TRBD2 agrees at 11 bases. Trimming took 6 bases from V and 7 from J; bases not matched to a gene: 14. From germline, CDR1 is SEHNR and CDR2 FQNEAQ (reference sequence). The CDR3 has 17 residues. The CDR3 sequence: CASRAGRIAGGPNEQFF. CDR3 DNA: TGTGCCAGCAGGGCCGGCCGAATAGCGGGGGGGCCTAATGAGCAGTTCTTC.

The chain joins TRBV3-1 (or the pseudogene TRBV3-2) to TRBJ1-3, with unresolved D. V shed 3 bases and J shed 0 bases, with 12 bases lying between them. The CDR3 has 16 amino acids. Germline V gene sequence: CDR1 LGHDT, CDR2 YNNKEL (reference sequence). The CDR3 sequence: CASSQKPARSGNTIYF. CDR3 bases: TGTGCCAGCAGCCAGAAGCCTGCCCGCTCTGGAAACACCATATATTTT.

The gene calls are TRBV28 and TRBJ2-2, with 7 bases lining up with TRBD2. Losses at the gene ends were 6 bases for V and 1 base for J; bases not matched to a gene: 2. Germline V gene sequence: CDR1 MDHEN, CDR2 SYDVKM. The CDR3 covers 14 residues. This CDR3 is CASSPSGNTGELFF. The CDR3 DNA is TGTGCCAGCAGCCCTAGCGGGAACACCGGGGAGCTGTTTTTT. The full variable domain, completed using reference TRBV28 and TRBJ2-2, is DVKVTQSSRYLVKRTGEKVFLECVQDMDHENMFWYRQDPGLGLRLIYFSYDVKMKEKGDIPEGYSVSREKKERFSLILESASTNQTSMYLCASSPSGNTGELFFGEGSRLTVL.